Each of the 3 T cell receptor beta chains below was sequenced from the same sample in a study of long-term antiretroviral therapy in people with HIV. The assay used was immunoSEQ (version v3.0), run at survey level. Method: immunoSEQ multiplex PCR; TCRdb's copy keeps in-frame clones and lacks some. The table records under 20,000 clones, 80% to 90% of them present only once. The sample consisted of unsorted PBMCs, taken 4.2 years after starting antiretroviral therapy. Receptor source: a man over 45 with HIV.

The chain uses TRBV13 and TRBJ2-3; 7 nucleotides align to TRBD2. The trim removed 2 bases at V and 2 bases at J, leaving 7 bases unmatched. Germline V gene lookup returns CDR1 PRHDT and CDR2 FYEKMQ (reference sequence). This CDR3 is built from 16 residues. In DNA, the CDR3 is TGTGCCAGCAGCTTACTTAGGGGACTAAACACAGATACGCAGTATTTT. Translation gives CASSLLRGLNTDTQYF.

V usage is TRBV2 and J usage is TRBJ1-2; TRBD1 might be the D (5 bases). Trimming pared 3 bases from V and 4 bases from J, leaving 9 bases between. Germline V lookup: CDR1 SNHLY, CDR2 FYNNEI. The CDR3 contains 13 residues. The CDR3, as DNA: TGTGCCAGCAGTGATGGCCAGGGCTATGGCTACACCTTC. Translation gives CASSDGQGYGYTF.

The rearrangement joins TRBV30 to TRBJ1-6; D might be TRBD1 (6 bases). V shed 2 bases and J shed 10 bases, with 18 bases lying between them. Germline CDR1 and CDR2: GTSNPN and SVGIG (reference sequence). The CDR3 spans 15 residues. DNA for the CDR3: TGTGCCTGGAGTTACGTGAAACAGGGATTGTCACCCCTCCACTTT. Its protein product is CAWSYVKQGLSPLHF.